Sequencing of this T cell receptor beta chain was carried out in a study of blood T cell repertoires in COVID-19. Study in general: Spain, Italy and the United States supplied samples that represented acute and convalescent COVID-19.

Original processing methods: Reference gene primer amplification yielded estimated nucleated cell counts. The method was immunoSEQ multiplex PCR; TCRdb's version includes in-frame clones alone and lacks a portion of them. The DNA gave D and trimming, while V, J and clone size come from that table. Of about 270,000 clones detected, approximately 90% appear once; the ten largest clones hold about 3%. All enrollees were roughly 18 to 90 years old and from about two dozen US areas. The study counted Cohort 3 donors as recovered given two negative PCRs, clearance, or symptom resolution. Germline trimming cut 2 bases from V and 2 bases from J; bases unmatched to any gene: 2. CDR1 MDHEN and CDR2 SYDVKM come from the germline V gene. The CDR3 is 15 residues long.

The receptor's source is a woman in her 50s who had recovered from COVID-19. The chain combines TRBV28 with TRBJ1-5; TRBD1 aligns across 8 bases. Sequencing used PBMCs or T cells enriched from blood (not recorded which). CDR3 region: CASSLPGGGNQPQHF. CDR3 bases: TGTGCCAGCAGTTTACCAGGGGGCGGCAATCAGCCCCAGCATTTT.